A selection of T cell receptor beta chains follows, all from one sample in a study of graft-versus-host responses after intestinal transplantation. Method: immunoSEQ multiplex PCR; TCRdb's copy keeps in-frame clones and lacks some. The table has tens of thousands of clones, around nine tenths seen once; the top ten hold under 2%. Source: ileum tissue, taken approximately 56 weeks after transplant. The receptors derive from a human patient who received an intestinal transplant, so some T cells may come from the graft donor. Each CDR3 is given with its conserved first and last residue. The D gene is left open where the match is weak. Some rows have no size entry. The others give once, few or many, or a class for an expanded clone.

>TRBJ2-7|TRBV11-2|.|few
CASSAGSSYEQYF
TGTGCCAGCAGCGCAGGGTCTTCCTACGAGCAGTACTTC
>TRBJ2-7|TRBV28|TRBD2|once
CASRSGTNDEQYF
TGTGCCAGCAGGTCCGGGACTAACGACGAGCAGTACTTC
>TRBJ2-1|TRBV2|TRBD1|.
CASSEQGDNEQFF
TGTGCCAGCAGTGAACAGGGGGACAATGAGCAGTTCTTC
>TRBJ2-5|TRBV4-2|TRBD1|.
CASSQDPVGGQGAGETQYF
TGTGCCAGCAGCCAGGACCCGGTGGGGGGACAGGGGGCCGGGGAGACCCAGTACTTC
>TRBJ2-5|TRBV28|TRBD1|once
CASTPDRDSETQYF
TGTGCCAGCACGCCCGACAGGGACAGCGAGACCCAGTACTTC
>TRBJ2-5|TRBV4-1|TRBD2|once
CASSRIAGGHQETQYF
TGCGCCAGCAGCCGGATAGCGGGGGGACATCAAGAGACCCAGTACTTC
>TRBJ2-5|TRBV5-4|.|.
CASSSAEGVQETQYF
TGTGCCAGCAGCTCCGCCGAGGGTGTCCAAGAGACCCAGTACTTC
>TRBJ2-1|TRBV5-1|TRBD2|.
CASSGTSGRVNEQFF
TGCGCCAGCAGCGGGACTAGCGGGAGGGTCAATGAGCAGTTCTTC
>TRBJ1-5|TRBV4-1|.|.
CASSQAPGEQPQHF
TGCGCCAGCAGCCAAGCCCCGGGAGAGCAGCCCCAGCATTTT
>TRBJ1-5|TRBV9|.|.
CASSVDGGSNQPQHF
TGTGCCAGCAGCGTAGACGGGGGAAGCAATCAGCCCCAGCATTTT
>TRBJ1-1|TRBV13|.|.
CASSFGRTEAFF
TGTGCCAGCAGCTTCGGACGCACTGAAGCTTTCTTT
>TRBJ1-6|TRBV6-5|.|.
CASSSLLRGNSPLHF
TGTGCCAGCAGTAGCCTCCTTCGGGGGAATTCACCCCTCCACTTT
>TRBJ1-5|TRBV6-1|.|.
CASSESAGVKPQHF
TGTGCCAGCAGTGAATCCGCAGGGGTTAAGCCCCAGCATTTT
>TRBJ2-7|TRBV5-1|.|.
CASSLAPGRDEQYF
TGCGCCAGCAGCTTGGCCCCGGGGCGAGACGAGCAGTACTTC
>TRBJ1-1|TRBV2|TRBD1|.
CASIATGTDTEAFF
TGTGCCAGCATCGCGACAGGGACGGACACTGAAGCTTTCTTT
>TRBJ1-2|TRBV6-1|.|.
CASSDFSPTNYGYTF
TGTGCCAGCAGTGACTTTTCCCCGACTAACTATGGCTACACCTTC
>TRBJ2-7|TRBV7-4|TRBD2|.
CASSLVCLAGRSSYEQYF
TGTGCCAGCAGCTTAGTATGCCTAGCGGGTAGGAGCTCCTACGAGCAGTACTTC
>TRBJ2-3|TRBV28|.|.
CASSLLTDTQYF
TGTGCCAGCAGTTTGCTCACAGATACGCAGTATTTT
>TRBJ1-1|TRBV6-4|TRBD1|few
CASRGQGTEAFF
TGTGCCAGCAGGGGACAGGGCACTGAAGCTTTCTTT
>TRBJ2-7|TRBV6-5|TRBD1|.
CASRTGDSYEQYF
TGTGCCAGCAGAACAGGGGACTCCTACGAGCAGTACTTC
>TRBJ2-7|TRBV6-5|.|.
CASRGDVSYEQYF
TGTGCCAGCAGAGGGGACGTTAGCTACGAGCAGTACTTC
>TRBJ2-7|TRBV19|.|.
CASSIAGEGTYEQYF
TGTGCCAGTAGTATAGCAGGGGAAGGGACCTACGAGCAGTACTTC
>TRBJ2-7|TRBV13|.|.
CASSLGYEQYF
TGTGCCAGCAGCTTAGGGTACGAGCAGTACTTC
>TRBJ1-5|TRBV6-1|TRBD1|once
CASIGDSYSNQPQHF
TGTGCCAGCATTGGGGACAGCTATAGCAATCAGCCCCAGCATTTT
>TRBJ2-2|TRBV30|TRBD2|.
CAWKASGMDTGELFF
TGTGCCTGGAAAGCTAGCGGGATGGACACCGGGGAGCTGTTTTTT
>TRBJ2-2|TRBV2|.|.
CASSEGGELFF
TGTGCCAGCAGTGAAGGCGGGGAGCTGTTTTTT
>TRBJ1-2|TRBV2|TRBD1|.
CASRQGAYGYTF
TGTGCCAGCAGACAGGGGGCGTATGGCTACACCTTC
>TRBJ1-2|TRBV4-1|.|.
CASSQDRKIYGYTF
TGCGCCAGCAGCCAAGATAGGAAGATTTATGGCTACACCTTC
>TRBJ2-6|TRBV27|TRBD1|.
CASSSSTGTDLSGANVLTF
TGTGCCAGCAGTTCTAGTACCGGGACAGACTTATCTGGGGCCAACGTCCTGACTTTC
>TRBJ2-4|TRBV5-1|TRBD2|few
CASSLGLASPKNIQYF
TGCGCCAGCAGCTTGGGACTAGCCTCGCCCAAAAACATTCAGTACTTC
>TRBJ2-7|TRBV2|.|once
CASRRVDYEQYF
TGTGCCAGCAGGCGGGTCGACTACGAGCAGTACTTC
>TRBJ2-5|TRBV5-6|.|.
CASSSGVQETQYF
TGTGCCAGCAGCTCTGGGGTACAAGAGACCCAGTACTTC
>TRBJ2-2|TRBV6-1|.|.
CASSAWAGELFF
TGTGCCAGCAGTGCGTGGGCCGGGGAGCTGTTTTTT
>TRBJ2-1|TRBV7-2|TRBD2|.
CASSLALAGAYNEQFF
TGTGCCAGCAGCTTAGCACTAGCGGGGGCATACAATGAGCAGTTCTTC
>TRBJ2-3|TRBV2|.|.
CARGQDTDTQYF
TGTGCCAGGGGACAAGACACAGATACGCAGTATTTT
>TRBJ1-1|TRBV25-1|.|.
CASKPTGNTEAFF
TGTGCCAGCAAACCGACCGGGAACACTGAAGCTTTCTTT
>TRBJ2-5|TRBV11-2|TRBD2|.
CASSLTRGGETQYF
TGTGCCAGCAGCTTAACGCGGGGGGGGGAGACCCAGTACTTC
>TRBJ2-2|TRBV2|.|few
CASSEWGAGELFF
TGTGCCAGCAGTGAGTGGGGGGCCGGGGAGCTGTTTTTT
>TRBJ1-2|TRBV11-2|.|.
CASSLALGGYGYTF
TGTGCCAGCAGCTTAGCCCTCGGGGGTTATGGCTACACCTTC
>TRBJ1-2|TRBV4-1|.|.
CASSHLTGLYGYTF
TGCGCCAGCAGCCATTTGACGGGACTCTATGGCTACACCTTC
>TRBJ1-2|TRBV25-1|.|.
CASASRQGGYTF
TGTGCCAGCGCTAGCCGCCAGGGGGGCTACACCTTC
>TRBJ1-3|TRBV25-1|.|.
CASSEYPVETGNTIYF
TGTGCCAGCAGTGAATACCCAGTTGAAACTGGAAACACCATATATTTT
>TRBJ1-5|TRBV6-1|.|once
CASSGEGYNQPQHF
TGTGCCAGCAGCGGGGAGGGGTACAATCAGCCCCAGCATTTT
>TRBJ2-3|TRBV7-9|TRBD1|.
CASSLPPGQGTDTQYF
TGTGCCAGCAGCTTGCCCCCGGGACAGGGAACAGATACGCAGTATTTT
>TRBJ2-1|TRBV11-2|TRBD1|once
CASILRGTGIYNEQFF
TGTGCCAGCATCCTTAGGGGGACAGGGATATACAATGAGCAGTTCTTC
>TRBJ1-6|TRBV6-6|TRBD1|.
CASSWPGQEANSPLHF
TGTGCCAGCAGTTGGCCGGGACAGGAGGCTAATTCACCCCTCCACTTT
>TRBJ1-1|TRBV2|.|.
CARNSPGPEAFF
TGTGCCAGGAACTCCCCGGGACCTGAAGCTTTCTTT
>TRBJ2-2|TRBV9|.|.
CASSVESRHTGELFF
TGTGCCAGCAGCGTAGAATCTCGACACACCGGGGAGCTGTTTTTT
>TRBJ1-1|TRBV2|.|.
CASSHGAEAFF
TGTGCCAGCAGCCATGGAGCTGAAGCTTTCTTT
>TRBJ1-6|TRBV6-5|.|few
CASSYGAAYNSPLHF
TGTGCCAGCAGTTACGGGGCAGCCTATAATTCACCCCTCCACTTT
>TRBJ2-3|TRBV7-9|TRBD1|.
CASSYAGGTGEHTDTQYF
TGTGCCAGCAGCTACGCCGGCGGGACAGGGGAACACACAGATACGCAGTATTTT
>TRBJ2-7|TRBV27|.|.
CASGPGHYEQYF
TGTGCCAGCGGCCCGGGACACTACGAGCAGTACTTC
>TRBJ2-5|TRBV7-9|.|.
CASSLGVGQQETQYF
TGTGCCAGCAGCTTAGGAGTAGGCCAACAAGAGACCCAGTACTTC
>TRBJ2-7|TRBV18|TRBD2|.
CASSPTGTSGQYEQYF
TGTGCCAGCTCACCGACTGGGACTAGCGGGCAATACGAGCAGTACTTC
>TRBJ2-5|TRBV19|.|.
CASSIDRGTQYF
TGTGCCAGTAGTATAGATCGCGGGACCCAGTACTTC
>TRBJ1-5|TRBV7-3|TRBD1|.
CASSLIFPDREGGNQPQHF
TGTGCCAGCAGCTTAATATTTCCTGACAGGGAAGGGGGCAATCAGCCCCAGCATTTT
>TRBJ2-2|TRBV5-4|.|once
CASSLGGTGELFF
TGTGCCAGCAGCTTAGGGGGTACCGGGGAGCTGTTTTTT